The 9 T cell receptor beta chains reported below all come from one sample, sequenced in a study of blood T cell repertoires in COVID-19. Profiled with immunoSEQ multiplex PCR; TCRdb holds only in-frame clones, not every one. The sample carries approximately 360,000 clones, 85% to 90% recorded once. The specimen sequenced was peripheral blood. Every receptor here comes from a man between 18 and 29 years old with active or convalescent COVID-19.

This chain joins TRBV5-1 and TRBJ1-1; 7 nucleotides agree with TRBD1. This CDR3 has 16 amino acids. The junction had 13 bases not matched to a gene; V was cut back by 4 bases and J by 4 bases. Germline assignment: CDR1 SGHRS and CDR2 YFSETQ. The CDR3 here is CASSQSNRGGGTEAFF. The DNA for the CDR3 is TGCGCCAGCAGCCAATCAAACAGGGGTGGGGGCACTGAAGCTTTCTTT.

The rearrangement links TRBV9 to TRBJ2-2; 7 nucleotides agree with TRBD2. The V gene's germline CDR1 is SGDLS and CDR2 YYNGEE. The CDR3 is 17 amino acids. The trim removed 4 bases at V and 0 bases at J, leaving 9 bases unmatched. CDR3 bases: TGTGCCAGCAGCACCGCCACTAGCGCCGCGAACACCGGGGAGCTGTTTTTT. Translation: CASSTATSAANTGELFF.

CDR3 bases: TGTGCCAGCAGTTTATTGACTCCGGGGTCTGGGGCCAACGTCCTGACTTTC. Translating gives CASSLLTPGSGANVLTF. The rearrangement links TRBV28 to TRBJ2-6; D is possibly TRBD2 (5 bases). Germline loops: CDR1 MDHEN, CDR2 SYDVKM. This CDR3 contains 17 residues. V was pared by 1 base and J by 1 base, with 11 bases between.

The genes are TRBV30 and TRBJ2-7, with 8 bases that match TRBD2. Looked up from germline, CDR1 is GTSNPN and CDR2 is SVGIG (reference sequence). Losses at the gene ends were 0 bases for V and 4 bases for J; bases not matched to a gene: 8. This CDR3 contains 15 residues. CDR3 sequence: CAWSVSREGEYEQYF. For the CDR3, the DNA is TGTGCCTGGAGTGTAAGTCGGGAGGGCGAGTACGAGCAGTACTTC.

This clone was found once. The CDR3 DNA sequence: TGTGCCAGCAGCTCCCGGGACAGGTCGCAGAACACTGAAGCTTTCTTT. Translating it yields CASSSRDRSQNTEAFF. This sequence joins TRBV7-8 and TRBJ1-1; 8 bases line up with TRBD1. V lost 4 bases and J lost 1; bases outside the gene matches: 8. CDR1 is SGHVS, CDR2 FQNEAQ, per germline. This CDR3 region has 16 residues. The full variable domain, in which reference TRBV7-8 and TRBJ1-1 provide the parts outside the CDR3, is GAGVSQSPRYKVAKRGQDVALRCDPISGHVSLFWYQQALGQGPEFLTYFQNEAQLDKSGLPSDRFFAERPEGSVSTLKIQRTQQEDSAVYLCASSSRDRSQNTEAFFGQGTRLTVV.

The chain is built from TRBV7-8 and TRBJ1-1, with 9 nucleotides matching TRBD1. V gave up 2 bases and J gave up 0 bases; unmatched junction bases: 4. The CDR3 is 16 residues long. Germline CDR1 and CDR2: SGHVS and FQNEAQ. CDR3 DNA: TGTGCCAGCAGCTTAAGGGACAGGGAGTTGAACACTGAAGCTTTCTTT. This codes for CASSLRDRELNTEAFF.

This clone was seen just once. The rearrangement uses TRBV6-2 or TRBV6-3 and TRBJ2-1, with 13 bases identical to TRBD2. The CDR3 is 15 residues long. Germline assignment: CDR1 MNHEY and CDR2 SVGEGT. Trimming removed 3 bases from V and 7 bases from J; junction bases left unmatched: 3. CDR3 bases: TGTGCCAGCAGTTATTTGACTAGCGGGAGGAATGAGCAGTTCTTC. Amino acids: CASSYLTSGRNEQFF.

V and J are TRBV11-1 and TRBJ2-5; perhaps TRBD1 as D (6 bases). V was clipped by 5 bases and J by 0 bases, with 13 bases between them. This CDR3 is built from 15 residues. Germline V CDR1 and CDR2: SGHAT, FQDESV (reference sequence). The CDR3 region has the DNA TGTGCCAGCAGCCCAAGACAGGACTACCAAGAGACCCAGTACTTC. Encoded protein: CASSPRQDYQETQYF.

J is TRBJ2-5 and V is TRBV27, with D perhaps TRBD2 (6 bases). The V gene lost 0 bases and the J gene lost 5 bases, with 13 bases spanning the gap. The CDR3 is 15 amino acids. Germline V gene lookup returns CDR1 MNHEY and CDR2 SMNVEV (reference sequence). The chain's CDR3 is CASSLSPTSQETQYF. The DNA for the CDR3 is TGTGCCAGCAGTTTATCCCCGACTAGTCAGGAGACCCAGTACTTC.